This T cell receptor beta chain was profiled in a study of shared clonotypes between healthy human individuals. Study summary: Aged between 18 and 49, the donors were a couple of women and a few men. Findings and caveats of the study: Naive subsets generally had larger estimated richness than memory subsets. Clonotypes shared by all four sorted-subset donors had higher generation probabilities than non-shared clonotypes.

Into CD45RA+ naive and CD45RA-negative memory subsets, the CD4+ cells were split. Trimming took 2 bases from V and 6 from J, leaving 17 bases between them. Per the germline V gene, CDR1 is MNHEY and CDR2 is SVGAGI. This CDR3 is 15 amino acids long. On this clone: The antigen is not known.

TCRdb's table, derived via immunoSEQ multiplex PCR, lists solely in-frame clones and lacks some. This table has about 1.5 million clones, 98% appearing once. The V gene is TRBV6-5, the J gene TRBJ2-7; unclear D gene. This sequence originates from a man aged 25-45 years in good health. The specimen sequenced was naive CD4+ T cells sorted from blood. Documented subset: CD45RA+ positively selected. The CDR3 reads CASSYGTSTLGEQYF. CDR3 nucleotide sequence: TGTGCCAGCAGTTACGGAACCTCAACCCTCGGCGAGCAGTACTTC.